This T cell receptor beta chain emerged from a study of blood T cell repertoires in COVID-19. Study-level information: The analysed material was cDNA or gDNA that came from T cells, B-cell-depleted T cells, or PBMCs.

Sequencing used immunoSEQ multiplex PCR; TCRdb keeps in-frame clones, though not all of them. The sample has 95,000 to 150,000 clones, about four fifths seen once; the top ten hold approximately 3.6%. Cohort placement rested on clinical history that participants reported themselves. Either two negative PCRs, clearance, or symptom resolution qualified Cohort 3 donors as recovered. Sequenced input: PBMCs or T cells enriched from blood (not recorded which). This receptor was identified in a woman aged 30 to 39 who had recovered from COVID-19.

CDR3 protein: CASSFGTHSYEQYF. CDR3 coding DNA: TGTGCCAGCAGCTTCGGGACTCACTCCTACGAGCAGTACTTC. This sequence joins TRBV7-2 and TRBJ2-7; TRBD2 might be the D (6 bases). The CDR3 has 14 amino acids. Germline V gives CDR1 SGHTA, CDR2 FQGNSA. V lost 3 bases, J lost 0 bases, and 9 bases lay in between. Filled out from reference TRBV7-2 and TRBJ2-7, the complete variable domain reads GAGVSQSPSNKVTEKGKDVELRCDPISGHTALYWYRQSLGQGLEFLIYFQGNSAPDKSGLPSDRFSAERTGGSVSTLTIQRTQQEDSAVYLCASSFGTHSYEQYFGPGTRLTVT.